This T cell receptor (beta chain) was recorded in a study of spatial heterogeneity in lung cancer. Points from the study as a whole: Ubiquitous expanded tumor TCRs appeared in blood more at resection than follow-up.

This clonotype was counted many times. What it binds is not known. This sample's time point: sample taken at primary tumor resection. Extraction of whole RNA from tumor, nontumor lung or frozen PBMC preceded unsorted sequencing. TCRdb re-called the 5' RACE reads with MiXCR, one entry per CDR3 protein. The sample yields about 75,000 distinct CDR3 sequences, roughly 15% seen once. The sequence was collected from a male donor with early-stage non-small cell lung cancer. The specimen was PBMCs, collected at surgery.

CDR3 residues: CAWTGLAGGALAKNIQYF. The CDR3 DNA reads TGTGCCTGGACCGGACTAGCGGGAGGTGCCTTGGCCAAAAACATTCAGTACTTC. The chain is built from TRBV30 and TRBJ2-4, with TRBD2 identical over 14 bases. This CDR3 has 18 residues. Germline assignment: CDR1 GTSNPN and CDR2 SVGIG (reference sequence). V gave up 4 bases and J gave up 1 base; unmatched junction bases: 9.